This TCR beta chain was sequenced in a study of T cell responses to AZD1222 COVID-19 vaccine (dated by TCRdb to about 2021). General notes on the study: AZD1222 recipients given second doses at about 4 weeks or at about 12 weeks were pooled, since spike-specific TCR depth and breadth were not found to differ between the two schedules. TCR sequencing covered fewer than 250 trial participants: 207 given two doses of AZD1222 and approximately 26 given two doses of MenACWY control vaccine. Trial participants were enrolled by age into 18-55, 56-69 and 70-plus year subgroups, with about 150, 28 and 57 TCR-sequenced participants respectively. General findings and caveats noted by the study authors: Reportedly, almost half of the unique spike-specific TCRs recognized epitopes lying outside the regions that are mutated in the B.1.351 and B.1.1.7 variants. Because no day 14 peak-response samples were available, repertoires were characterized only after the peak T cell response. Participants were mostly white British and included more females than males, and it was suggested by the authors that clonal diversity may have been underestimated. The 56-69-year group was small, and its depth increase did not reach significance, likely because of low power. Conclusions about previously exposed vaccinees were limited because only six AZD1222 recipients were SARS-CoV-2 seropositive at baseline. CD4 TCRs associated with the vaccine covered the entire spike protein, and the dominant responses were in regions 160-218 and 743-854. A significant rise in spike-specific TCR breadth and depth was observed after two AZD1222 doses relative to day 0 and relative to MenACWY recipients.

Remarks on this clone: Its antigen is not yet known. No base quality information exists; no much larger clone differs at one position.

Per the publication, the time point label means: baseline before first vaccination. Vaccinee samples came from UK trials COV001 and COV002, including a single-blind randomized controlled phase 2/3 trial of AZD1222 (ChAdOx1 nCoV-19) in healthy adults. Trial participant PBMC samples were collected at day 0 and day 28 after the second dose for TCRbeta chain sequencing. The CDR3 regions of human TCRbeta chains were analyzed by immunosequencing. Per the original workflow: Repertoire TCRs were matched against a reference library of SARS-CoV-2-specific TCRs generated with the MIRA antigen-specificity platform. Breadth meant the fraction of unique TCRs that were SARS-CoV-2-associated, whereas depth meant the fraction of total T cells that were SARS-CoV-2-associated. Using the MIRA data, each spike-specific TCR was assigned both to the spike region to which the TCR was reactive and to a CD4 or CD8 class. Log10-transformed breadth and depth values were compared by one-way ANOVA with Sidak's multiple comparisons tests. Drawn from immuneACCESS, this table holds only the in-frame rearrangements with V and J called that TCRdb kept. Clones are partly lost; checked studies trace under half to an unresolved V gene and leave the rest unexplained. That table gives V, J and clone size, and the DNA gave D and trimming. For this sample the table gives some 120,000 clones, of which approximately 89% were detected only once. About 5.6% of the sample belongs to the ten largest clones.

This sample comprised peripheral blood, obtained on day 0 of AZD1222 vaccination. The TCR was taken from an adult in good health.

The CDR3 in this case is CASSASPPGNEQFF. The nucleotides are TGCGCCAGCAGCGCCTCACCGCCGGGGAATGAGCAGTTCTTC. This sequence uses TRBV5-1 and TRBJ2-1, with a tentative D gene TRBD2 over 5 matching bases. The CDR3 covers 14 residues, taking in both the cysteine and the phenylalanine. CDR3 DNA only is kept here, 42 bases in frame from base 1. V sheds 4 bases and J sheds 7 bases, leaving 15 bases between their ends. CDR1 and CDR2 are drawn from the germline V gene: SGHRS, YFSETQ.